These 24 T cell receptor beta chains originate from one sample sequenced in a study of Ad26.COV2.S vaccination and SARS-CoV-2 variants. Clones were read by immunoSEQ multiplex PCR, and TCRdb kept only the in-frame ones, dropping some. The sample shows 430,000 or so clones, 90% of them seen only once. Treatment denoted: 15 to 20 received Ad26.COV2.S at low or high dose, single or two shots; roughly five received placebo; per-sample allocation not given. Specimens were obtained on day 63 following the first vaccine or placebo injection. The starting material was peripheral blood, obtained in a trial of Ad26.COV2.S vaccine versus placebo. These receptors all stem from a person aged 18 to 59 who received the Ad26.COV2.S COVID-19 vaccine or a placebo.

This chain links TRBV7-3 with TRBJ2-7; 11 positions agree with TRBD2. The ends lost 2 bases at V and 2 bases at J; junction bases unmatched: 2. The CDR3 contains 15 residues. Germline V CDR1 and CDR2: SGHTA, FQGTGA. CDR3 bases: TGTGCCAGCAGCTTAGGACTAGCGGGTGCCTACGAGCAGTACTTC. Its protein product is CASSLGLAGAYEQYF.

CDR3 sequence reads: CASFDRIQETQYF. CDR3 coding DNA: TGTGCCAGCTTTGACAGGATACAAGAGACCCAGTACTTC. The V gene is TRBV6-5, the J gene TRBJ2-5, with D possibly TRBD1 on 6 matching bases. Germline V gene sequence: CDR1 MNHEY, CDR2 SVGAGI. The ends were cut back, 8 bases at V and 2 bases at J, with 12 bases in the middle. This CDR3 is built from 13 residues.

The chain links TRBV18 to TRBJ1-1, with D possibly TRBD1 on 6 matching bases. There are 15 residues in the CDR3. The germline V and J ends were trimmed by 2 bases and 1 base, with 11 bases remaining between them. Germline lookup yields CDR1 KGHSH and CDR2 LQKENI. CDR3: CASSPGGEWNTEAFF. CDR3 coding DNA: TGTGCCAGCTCACCAGGGGGCGAGTGGAACACTGAAGCTTTCTTT.

The rearrangement uses TRBV28 and TRBJ2-7; no definite D call. V was shortened by 2 bases and J by 6 bases, with 14 bases between the two germline ends. The CDR3 extends over 14 amino acids. Germline loops: CDR1 MDHEN, CDR2 SYDVKM. CDR3 loop: CASSLPLGPAEQYF. The DNA for the CDR3 is TGTGCCAGCAGTTTACCTCTGGGTCCGGCCGAGCAGTACTTC. Using reference TRBV28 and TRBJ2-7 for the parts outside the CDR3, the full variable domain is DVKVTQSSRYLVKRTGEKVFLECVQDMDHENMFWYRQDPGLGLRLIYFSYDVKMKEKGDIPEGYSVSREKKERFSLILESASTNQTSMYLCASSLPLGPAEQYFGPGTRLTVT.

Notes on this clone: This sample includes further DNA sequences coding for the same CDR3. The CDR3 sequence: CASRLAGDTDTQYF. The CDR3 DNA sequence: TGTGCCAGTAGACTAGCGGGAGATACAGATACGCAGTATTTT. The chain employs TRBV19 and TRBJ2-3, with TRBD2 matching over 11 bases. CDR1 is LNHDA and CDR2 is SQIVND in the germline V gene (reference sequence). This CDR3 is built from 14 residues. V gave up 6 bases and J gave up 3 bases; unmatched junction bases: 2.

This chain joins TRBV7-9 and TRBJ2-3; TRBD2 agrees at 7 bases. V shed 6 bases and J 5 bases; nucleotides not matched to a gene: 11. The germline V gene encodes CDR1 SEHNR and CDR2 FQNEAQ (reference sequence). The CDR3 extends over 15 amino acids. The DNA for the CDR3 is TGTGCCAGCAGTCCTGGGGCGGGAGCGGGAGATACGCAGTATTTT. It specifies CASSPGAGAGDTQYF.

The rearrangement joins TRBV6-2 or TRBV6-3 to TRBJ1-2; D remains ambiguous. The CDR3 totals 14 residues. Germline CDR1 is MNHEY and CDR2 is SVGEGT. Deletions cut 2 bases from V and 5 bases from J, with 12 bases between. CDR3 amino acids: CASSYDGRRYGYTF. The CDR3 DNA sequence: TGTGCCAGCAGTTACGACGGAAGGAGATATGGCTACACCTTC.

V gene TRBV27 combines with J gene TRBJ2-7; TRBD1 aligns across 7 bases. The CDR3 totals 15 residues. With V trimmed by 3 bases and J by 4 bases, 9 bases remained unmatched. The germline V gene encodes CDR1 MNHEY and CDR2 SMNVEV (reference sequence). CDR3: CASSFLGTDRYEQYF. The CDR3 DNA is TGTGCCAGCAGTTTTCTCGGGACAGACAGGTACGAGCAGTACTTC.

V is TRBV27 and J is TRBJ2-1, with D maybe TRBD2 (5 bases). Germline V gene data show CDR1 as MNHEY and CDR2 as SMNVEV (reference sequence). V lost 5 bases and J 8 bases, leaving 13 bases between the germline ends. The CDR3 totals 13 residues. CDR3 residues: CASSPHARDEQFF. The DNA of the CDR3 is TGTGCCAGCAGTCCCCATGCGAGGGATGAGCAGTTCTTC.

This clone has more than one count but fewer than ten. The V and J genes are TRBV5-6 and TRBJ1-2; D is undetermined. Germline V gene lookup returns CDR1 SGHDT and CDR2 YYEEEE. The CDR3 consists of 17 residues. With 1 base removed from V and 1 base from J, the gap between germline ends came to 17 bases. CDR3 residues: CASSLRRTRQSNYGYTF. In DNA form, the CDR3 reads TGTGCCAGCAGCTTGCGGCGCACCAGACAAAGTAACTATGGCTACACCTTC.

The chain recombines TRBV5-5 with TRBJ1-5; the match to TRBD1 covers 11 bases. With 3 bases clipped from V and 4 bases from J, the junction kept 3 bases outside the gene matches. Per germline, CDR1 SGHKS and CDR2 YYEKEE (reference sequence). CDR3 length equals 15 residues. CDR3 coding DNA: TGTGCCAGCAGCTGGGACAGGGGGTCGAATCAGCCCCAGCATTTT. The encoded protein is CASSWDRGSNQPQHF.

This chain joins TRBV2 and TRBJ1-2; D gene unclear. Germline-derived CDR1 and CDR2 are SNHLY and FYNNEI. This CDR3 contains 15 residues. V was shortened by 4 bases and J by 2 bases, with 14 bases between the two germline ends. The CDR3 here is CASSVEWTENYGYTF. The CDR3, as DNA: TGTGCCAGCAGTGTAGAGTGGACGGAAAACTATGGCTACACCTTC.

The chain joins TRBV27 to TRBJ2-1; 14 bases are a match to TRBD2. From germline, CDR1 is MNHEY and CDR2 SMNVEV (reference sequence). J was trimmed by 9 bases and V by 5 bases; bases with no gene match: 6. The CDR3 length is 15 residues. CDR3 loop: CASSLGLAGDGEQFF. CDR3 sequence (DNA): TGTGCCAGCAGTCTGGGACTAGCGGGAGACGGTGAGCAGTTCTTC.

The V call is TRBV6-6, the J call TRBJ1-6; possible D gene TRBD1, 5 bases. CDR3 length equals 14 residues. Trimming removed 2 bases at V and 11 bases at J, with 13 bases between. The germline V gene encodes CDR1 MNHNY and CDR2 SVGAGI (reference sequence). The CDR3 DNA sequence: TGTGCCAGCAGTTACGTCGACCCGGGGGCACCCCTCCACTTT. This encodes CASSYVDPGAPLHF.

In regard to this clone: One end of the junction fails to match germline, which may point to a read error. The chain joins TRBV7-7 to TRBJ2-3; no reliable D call. This CDR3 contains 13 residues. Germline lookup yields CDR1 SSHAT and CDR2 FNYEAQ (reference sequence). The CDR3 loop is CASSLNGLDTQYF. The DNA for the CDR3 is TGTGCTAGCAGCTTAAACGGTTTAGATACGCAGTATTTT.

This chain links TRBV7-9 with TRBJ2-2; no clear D. The germline V and J ends were trimmed by 0 bases and 6 bases, with 8 bases remaining between them. This CDR3 has 14 residues. The germline V gene has CDR1 SEHNR and CDR2 FQNEAQ (reference sequence). CDR3 sequence (DNA): TGTGCCAGCAGCTTAGCGGGATATTCCGGGGAGCTGTTTTTT. This translates into CASSLAGYSGELFF.

This clone was seen just once. This chain joins TRBV6-5 and TRBJ1-1; D may be TRBD1 (6 bases). This CDR3 has 15 residues. V dropped 2 bases and J dropped 0 bases, with 10 bases sitting between them. Germline loops: CDR1 MNHEY, CDR2 SVGAGI. CDR3 nucleotide sequence: TGTGCCAGCAGTTACGGGGGGCAGATGAACACTGAAGCTTTCTTT. It translates to CASSYGGQMNTEAFF.

The chain employs TRBV28 and TRBJ2-1, with D unclear. Germline CDR1 reads MDHEN; CDR2 reads SYDVKM. V lost 2 bases, J lost 7 bases, and 9 bases lay in between. CDR3 size: 13 residues. The CDR3 reads CASSLRAWNEQFF. In nucleotides, the CDR3 is TGTGCCAGCAGTTTAAGGGCTTGGAATGAGCAGTTCTTC. The full variable domain, in which reference TRBV28 and TRBJ2-1 provide the parts outside the CDR3, is DVKVTQSSRYLVKRTGEKVFLECVQDMDHENMFWYRQDPGLGLRLIYFSYDVKMKEKGDIPEGYSVSREKKERFSLILESASTNQTSMYLCASSLRAWNEQFFGPGTRLTVL.

The rearrangement uses TRBV6-2 or TRBV6-3 and TRBJ2-1; possibly TRBD1 or TRBD2 for D (5 bases each). CDR3 size: 12 residues. Looked up from germline, CDR1 is MNHEY and CDR2 is SVGEGT. V was clipped by 5 bases and J by 15 bases, with 17 bases between them. DNA for the CDR3: TGTGCCAGCAGTGCACCCCGGGGCAACTGGTTCTTC. Residues: CASSAPRGNWFF.

The chain is built from TRBV15 and TRBJ2-7; perhaps TRBD2 as D (6 bases). The CDR3 consists of 17 residues. Trimming left V 0 bases short and J 0 bases short, with 15 bases between. Germline V gives CDR1 LNHNV, CDR2 YYDKDF (reference sequence). For the CDR3, the DNA is TGTGCCACCAGCAGAGAAGGTGGTAGCGGAAGCTCCTACGAGCAGTACTTC. Translating gives CATSREGGSGSSYEQYF.

The chain couples TRBV4-3 to TRBJ1-6, with a tentative D call TRBD1 (6 bases). The CDR3 is 15 residues long. V lost 4 bases and J lost 7, with 14 bases in between. Germline values: CDR1 LGHNA, CDR2 YSLEER. The CDR3 nucleotides are TGCGCCAGCAGCCCCGGAGCAGGGGACAATTCACCCCTCCACTTT. Its translation: CASSPGAGDNSPLHF.

The chain has TRBV27 and TRBJ2-5; 9 nucleotides align to TRBD1. The CDR3 is made up of 13 amino acids. Germline V gives CDR1 MNHEY, CDR2 SMNVEV (reference sequence). V gave up 10 bases and J gave up 9 bases; unmatched junction bases: 12. The CDR3 protein is CATAPGQGFAQYF. As DNA, the CDR3 is TGTGCCACAGCCCCGGGACAGGGCTTTGCCCAGTACTTC.

A note on this clone: Within the sample, other DNA sequences also encode this same CDR3. This sequence joins TRBV5-1 and TRBJ2-3; D uncertain. Germline V gene lookup returns CDR1 SGHRS and CDR2 YFSETQ. The length of the CDR3 is 12 residues. Trimming removed 2 bases from V and 2 bases from J, with 3 bases in between. DNA of the CDR3: TGCGCCAGCAGCTTTTCCACAGATACGCAGTATTTT. Protein sequence: CASSFSTDTQYF.

This clone was picked up one time. This chain uses TRBV6-5 with TRBJ2-3; D is perhaps TRBD1 (7 bases). The germline V and J ends were trimmed by 5 bases and 11 bases, with 11 bases remaining between them. The CDR3 length is 11 residues. The germline V gene encodes CDR1 MNHEY and CDR2 SVGAGI. CDR3 sequence: CASSQGGLQYF. DNA of the CDR3: TGTGCCAGCAGTCAGGGGGGATTGCAGTATTTT.